What follows describes a single T cell receptor (beta chain). The data were obtained in a study of blood T cell repertoires in COVID-19. At the level of the study: Acute and convalescent COVID-19 specimens originated in the United States, Italy and Spain.

From germline, CDR1 is MNHEY and CDR2 SVGAGI. The CDR3 is made up of 14 amino acids. The junction had 2 bases not matched to a gene; V was cut back by 4 bases and J by 6 bases. Only in-frame clones appear in the TCRdb table, and some are missing; sequencing was by immunoSEQ multiplex PCR. The sample lists 150,000 to 200,000 clones; 88% were seen once. The sequenced material came from peripheral blood. This TCR came from a human donor in a cohort sampled during active COVID-19. This chain uses TRBV6-5 with TRBJ1-4; TRBD1 matches 10 bases. The CDR3 is CASSWTGGDEKLFF. As DNA, the CDR3 is TGTGCCAGCAGTTGGACAGGGGGGGATGAAAAACTGTTTTTT.